This paragraph covers one T cell receptor (beta chain) sequence. Antigen specificity is unknown. As input for TCR beta libraries, roughly 2.1 micrograms of genomic DNA came from cryopreserved PBMCs. The data belong to a study of cytotoxic CD8 clonotypes in ibrutinib-treated CLL. General study findings and limits: Clonality correlated strongly with circulating CD8+ T cells and exceeded age-matched healthy donors at baseline.

Trimming stripped 3 bases from V and 4 bases from J, with 15 bases between. CDR1 is GTSNPN, CDR2 SVGIG, per germline (reference sequence). The length of the CDR3 is 15 residues. Sequencing used immunoSEQ multiplex PCR; TCRdb keeps in-frame clones, though not all of them. This table has 50,000 or so clones, roughly 83% appearing once. The source of this sequence is a human donor with chronic lymphocytic leukemia. The chain couples TRBV30 to TRBJ1-4; D is unresolved. The sequencing here drew on PBMCs, taken after 24 months of ibrutinib treatment. The chain's CDR3 is CAWSHDSQYNEKLFF. The CDR3 DNA reads as TGTGCCTGGAGCCATGATAGTCAGTATAATGAAAAACTGTTTTTT.